This is a list of T cell receptor beta chains from one sample in a study of Graves' ophthalmopathy and Graves' hyperthyroidism. MiXCR, run by TCRdb on the multiplex PCR reads, gives a single entry per CDR3 protein. The data hold about 220,000 distinct CDR3 sequences, with under 25% observed a single time. Material: peripheral blood. These receptors were collected from a woman aged 45-59 years with Graves' ophthalmopathy. Each CDR3 is given with its conserved first and last residue. D genes are given only for firm matches. For some rows the clone size is stated as once, few or many, or as a class when expanded; others skip it.

many,TRBV30,TRBJ2-7,-,TGTGCCTGGGGGGTCACACACTACGAGCAGTACTTC,CAWGVTHYEQYF
-,TRBV6-2/TRBV6-3,TRBJ1-5,TRBD1,TGTGCCAGCATCAGCGACAGGGGGTATAGCAATCAGCCCCAGCATTTT,CASISDRGYSNQPQHF
-,TRBV19,TRBJ1-5,TRBD1,TGTGCCAGTAGTGCACAGGGGGCGAGCAATCAGCCCCAGCATTTT,CASSAQGASNQPQHF
-,TRBV30,TRBJ2-7,TRBD1,TGTGCCTGGAGTGTACCAGGGGGCGACGAGCAGTACTTC,CAWSVPGGDEQYF
many,TRBV20-1,TRBJ1-1,TRBD1,TGCAGTGCTGCCAGACAGGGGCTCACTGAAGCTTTCTTT,CSAARQGLTEAFF
few,TRBV2,TRBJ2-1,-,TGTGCCAGCAGTGAATCGGGACTGCAACTCAATGAGCAGTTCTTC,CASSESGLQLNEQFF
many,TRBV6-6,TRBJ1-1,-,TGTGCCAGACTTTATGCTACAGGAGTAAACACTGAAGCTTTCTTT,CARLYATGVNTEAFF
few,TRBV13,TRBJ1-2,-,TGTGCCAGCAGCTTATGGCAGTACTCCTATGGCTACACCTTC,CASSLWQYSYGYTF
many,TRBV27,TRBJ2-7,-,TGTGCCATCCATACAGGCTACGAGCAGTACTTC,CAIHTGYEQYF
-,TRBV6-1,TRBJ1-1,TRBD1,TGTGCCAGCAGTGAAAGGGGGCGCGGGCCCACTGAAGCTTTCTTT,CASSERGRGPTEAFF
many,TRBV3-1,TRBJ2-5,-,TGTGCCAGCAGCCAAGATTTGAGGGACGTGGAAACCCAGTACTTC,CASSQDLRDVETQYF
many,TRBV24-1,TRBJ1-2,-,TGTGCCACCAGCGCTCAGGGGCATGGCTACACCTTC,CATSAQGHGYTF
many,TRBV6-2/TRBV6-3,TRBJ1-1,TRBD1,TGTGCCAGCAGGACGAACAGGGGGCAATCGGGCACTGAAGCTTTCTTT,CASRTNRGQSGTEAFF
once,TRBV19,TRBJ1-3,TRBD1,TGTGCCAGTACGAGGGACAGCTTCTCTGGAAACACCATATATTTT,CASTRDSFSGNTIYF
many,TRBV19,TRBJ1-2,TRBD1,TGTGCCAGTACAGTGGGACAGGGGATTCTTGGCTACACCTTC,CASTVGQGILGYTF
-,TRBV2,TRBJ1-1,TRBD1,TGTGCCAGCAGTGGCCCGGGACAGGGAACAATCACTGAAGCTTTCTTT,CASSGPGQGTITEAFF
-,TRBV27,TRBJ1-2,-,TGTGCCAGCAGCAGGACGGGGAGTGCCCTCTCCTATGGCTACACCTTC,CASSRTGSALSYGYTF
-,TRBV2,TRBJ1-1,-,TGTGCCAGCACTAAGTGGGATGTGAACACTGAAGCTTTCTTT,CASTKWDVNTEAFF
many,TRBV6-5,TRBJ2-2,-,TGTGCCAGCAGGGCCGGCGGGGAGCTGTTTTTT,CASRAGGELFF
many,TRBV4-2,TRBJ1-1,-,TGTGCCAGCAGCCAAGAAATAGGGAGAGGGACTGAAGCTTTCTTT,CASSQEIGRGTEAFF
-,TRBV12-3/TRBV12-4,TRBJ2-5,-,TGTGCCAGCAGTTTTGGGGAGTTAGAGACCCAGTACTTC,CASSFGELETQYF
many,TRBV7-2,TRBJ2-5,-,TGTGCCAGCAGCTTGGATCCCGGGACATTGAAGTACTTC,CASSLDPGTLKYF
many,TRBV24-1,TRBJ2-3,-,TGTGCCACCAGTGATTTAGGAACAGGGGGGGCAGATACGCAGTATTTT,CATSDLGTGGADTQYF
many,TRBV24-1,TRBJ2-7,TRBD1,TGTGCCACCAGCCTTGGGACAGGGACATCCTACGAGCAGTACTTC,CATSLGTGTSYEQYF
few,TRBV19,TRBJ2-3,-,TGTGCCAGTACGTACGGGCCCACAGATACGCAGTATTTT,CASTYGPTDTQYF
-,TRBV12-3/TRBV12-4,TRBJ1-5,-,TGTGCCAGCAGTTTCGCCGGAGATCAGCCCCAGCATTTT,CASSFAGDQPQHF
many,TRBV15,TRBJ2-7,-,TGTGCCACCAGCAGGGTTCGGGAGTCGTACGAGCAGTACTTC,CATSRVRESYEQYF
-,TRBV11-2,TRBJ2-5,TRBD2,TGTGCCAGCAGCCCAGGGACTAGCGGGAGGAGTCGGGAGACCCAGTACTTC,CASSPGTSGRSRETQYF
-,TRBV5-1,TRBJ2-7,TRBD2,TGCGCCAGCAGCTTTAGGCGGGAGGACCTATCCTACGAGCAGTACTTC,CASSFRREDLSYEQYF
many,TRBV29-1,TRBJ2-7,TRBD2,TGCAGCGTTATCCTAGCGGGAGACGAGCAGTACTTC,CSVILAGDEQYF
many,TRBV20-1,TRBJ2-5,-,TGCAGTGTTTTGGGGATGTACCAAGAGACCCAGTACTTC,CSVLGMYQETQYF
many,TRBV11-2,TRBJ2-5,-,TGTGCCAGCAGCTTAGAATCAGGCAGGTCGGAGACCCAGTACTTC,CASSLESGRSETQYF
many,TRBV6-2/TRBV6-3,TRBJ1-2,-,TGTGCCAGCAGTTACACGACTCAGGGGATAGGGAACTATGGCTACACCTTC,CASSYTTQGIGNYGYTF
many,TRBV20-1,TRBJ2-7,-,TGCAGTGCTCGAGGGGGCTCCTACGAGCAGTACTTC,CSARGGSYEQYF
many,TRBV20-1,TRBJ2-5,-,TGCAGTGCTAGGCACCCATCACAAGAGACCCAGTACTTC,CSARHPSQETQYF
many,TRBV20-1,TRBJ2-7,TRBD2,TGCAGTGCTAGTTTGGCGGGAGTGAACGAGCAGTACTTC,CSASLAGVNEQYF
-,TRBV20-1,TRBJ2-5,-,TGCAGTGCAACGACTAGTGGGGAGACCCAGTACTTC,CSATTSGETQYF
many,TRBV6-1,TRBJ1-2,TRBD1,TGTGCCAGCAGTGAAGCGCCAAGGACAGGGGAGTACTATGGCTACACCTTC,CASSEAPRTGEYYGYTF
many,TRBV30,TRBJ2-5,-,TGTGCCTGGAGTACCGTTTCCGAGACCCAGTACTTC,CAWSTVSETQYF
many,TRBV24-1,TRBJ1-5,-,TGTGCCACCAGTGATGGGGGTAAGGGCAATCAGCCCCAGCATTTT,CATSDGGKGNQPQHF
-,TRBV5-6,TRBJ2-2,-,TGTGCCAGCAGCCCCCGGTGGGCCGGGGAGCTGTTTTTT,CASSPRWAGELFF
many,TRBV25-1,TRBJ2-2,-,TGTGCCAGCCAGCAGCCTACGAACACCGGGGAGCTGTTTTTT,CASQQPTNTGELFF
few,TRBV12-3/TRBV12-4,TRBJ1-1,-,TGTGCCAGCAGCCCACGAGGGGGGGACACTGAAGCTTTCTTT,CASSPRGGDTEAFF
once,TRBV5-5,TRBJ1-5,-,TGTGCCAGCAGACCCGGTGGGGGTTCCCTCAATCAGCCCCAGCATTTT,CASRPGGGSLNQPQHF
many,TRBV12-3/TRBV12-4,TRBJ1-1,-,TGTGCCAGCAGTTTAGGGGCAAGCACTGAAGCTTTCTTT,CASSLGASTEAFF
-,TRBV27,TRBJ1-5,TRBD1,TGTGCCAGCAGTCTGGACAGGGGAGAGCAGCCCCAGCATTTT,CASSLDRGEQPQHF